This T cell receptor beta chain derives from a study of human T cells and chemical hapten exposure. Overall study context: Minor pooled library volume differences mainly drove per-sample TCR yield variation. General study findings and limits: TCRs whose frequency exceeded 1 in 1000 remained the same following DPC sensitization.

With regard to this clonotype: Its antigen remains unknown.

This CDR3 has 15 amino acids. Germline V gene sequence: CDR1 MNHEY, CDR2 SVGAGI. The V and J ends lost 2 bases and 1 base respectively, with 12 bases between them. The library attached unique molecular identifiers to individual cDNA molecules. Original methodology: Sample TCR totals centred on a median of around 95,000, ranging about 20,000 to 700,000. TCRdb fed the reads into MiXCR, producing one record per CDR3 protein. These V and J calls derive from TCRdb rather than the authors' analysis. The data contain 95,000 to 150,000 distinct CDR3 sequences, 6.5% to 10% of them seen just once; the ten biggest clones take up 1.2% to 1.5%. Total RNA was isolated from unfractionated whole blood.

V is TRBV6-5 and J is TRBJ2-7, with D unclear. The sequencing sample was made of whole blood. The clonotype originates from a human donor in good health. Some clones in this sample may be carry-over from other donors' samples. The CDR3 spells CASSYEEGPSYEQYF. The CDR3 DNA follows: TGTGCCAGCAGTTACGAGGAAGGTCCTTCCTACGAGCAGTACTTC.